A single sample gave rise to the 28 T cell receptor beta chains below, sequenced in a study of beta chain features in type 1 diabetes. Expressed TCRB transcripts were sequenced because the isolated RNA had all been reverse transcribed beforehand. Profiled with immunoSEQ multiplex PCR; TCRdb holds only in-frame clones, not every one. The sample consists of 100,000 to 150,000 clones, around 9% of them appearing once. For these TCRs, the target antigens are not known. Study observations and caveats: TCRB CDR3s from Type 1 diabetes patients were moderately but significantly shorter in all four CD4+ subsets.

Sequencing was carried out using central memory CD4+ T cells from blood. These receptors all come from a man aged 25 to 40 with type 1 diabetes.

This clone was seen a few times. J is TRBJ1-2 and V is TRBV6-6; 9 positions agree with TRBD1. CDR1 is MNHNY and CDR2 is SVGAGI in the germline V gene (reference sequence). V was clipped by 7 bases and J by 6 bases; unmatched bases: 9. The CDR3 is made up of 14 amino acids. The CDR3: CASTLDRGSNGYTF. CDR3 nucleotide sequence: TGTGCCAGCACCCTCGACAGGGGGAGCAATGGCTACACCTTC.

The rearrangement uses TRBV2 and TRBJ1-5; no clear D. Germline values: CDR1 SNHLY, CDR2 FYNNEI. The V end was cut by 4 bases, the J end by 4 bases, with 8 bases between. This CDR3 spans 13 amino acids. The CDR3 protein is CASSGEINQPQHF. CDR3 nucleotides: TGTGCCAGCAGTGGAGAGATTAATCAGCCCCAGCATTTT.

This rearrangement joins TRBV7-6 to TRBJ2-5; TRBD1 aligns across 7 bases. The germline CDR1 and CDR2 sequences are SGHVS and FNYEAQ. The V segment lost 3 bases and the J segment 5 bases; nucleotides outside the gene matches: 3. CDR3 size: 13 residues. CDR3 in amino acids: CASSFGQAETQYF. The CDR3 nucleotides read TGTGCCAGCAGCTTCGGACAGGCGGAGACCCAGTACTTC.

Ten or more counts support this clone. The junction departs from the called germline gene at one end, perhaps through a read error. The gene calls are TRBV7-2 and TRBJ2-5; D is uncertain. The germline CDR1 and CDR2 sequences are SGHTA and FQGNSA. The CDR3 length is 13 residues. The CDR3 loop is CASSLDYRSIKNF. The CDR3 DNA sequence: TGTGCCAGCAGCTTAGATTACAGAAGTATCAAGAACTTC.

This clone occurred a few times. This chain connects TRBV18 to TRBJ2-5, with D tentatively TRBD2 (5 bases). Trimming stripped 3 bases from V and 4 bases from J, with 15 bases between. Per germline, CDR1 KGHSH and CDR2 LQKENI. The length of the CDR3 is 15 residues. The CDR3 reads CASSPAPGLRETQYF. In DNA form, the CDR3 reads TGTGCCAGCTCACCTGCCCCCGGACTTAGAGAGACCCAGTACTTC.

This clone was found a few times. The rearrangement joins TRBV5-4 to TRBJ2-2; D might be TRBD2 (5 bases). The CDR3 totals 14 residues. Germline V gene data show CDR1 as SGHNT and CDR2 as YYREEE (reference sequence). With 2 bases removed from V and 6 bases from J, the gap between germline ends came to 11 bases. The CDR3 coding sequence is TGTGCCAGCAGCTTATCTAGGGAGTCCGGGGAGCTGTTTTTT. Its protein product is CASSLSRESGELFF.

This clone was counted between two and nine times. The chain recombines TRBV7-2 with TRBJ1-2; D is perhaps TRBD1 (5 bases). Per the germline V gene, CDR1 is SGHTA and CDR2 is FQGNSA. The germline V and J ends were trimmed by 5 bases and 4 bases, with 14 bases remaining between them. The CDR3 runs 14 residues. As DNA, the CDR3 is TGTGCCAGCAGCGCCGGGACTAAGTTCTATGGCTACACCTTC. This sequence encodes CASSAGTKFYGYTF.

J is TRBJ2-1 and V is TRBV6-6; 13 bases are a match to TRBD2. V dropped 6 bases and J dropped 2; count of bases not matched to a gene: 4. This CDR3 spans 16 amino acids. Per the germline V gene, CDR1 is MNHNY and CDR2 is SVGAGI (reference sequence). The CDR3 region has the DNA TGTGCCAGCAGACGGACTAGCGGGAGTACCTACAATGAGCAGTTCTTC. It yields the protein CASRRTSGSTYNEQFF.

This clone turned up a few times. The rearrangement links TRBV29-1 to TRBJ2-3, with TRBD1 matching 8 bases. This CDR3 comprises 15 residues. V lost 3 bases and J lost 6; bases outside the gene matches: 11. Germline CDR1 is SQVTM and CDR2 is ANQGSEA. The CDR3 sequence: CSVDFLQGARDTQYF. The CDR3 coding sequence is TGCAGCGTTGACTTCCTGCAGGGGGCGCGGGATACGCAGTATTTT.

As DNA, the CDR3 is TGTGCCAGCAGCTTAGCGGGAGGACCGAATGAGCAGTTCTTC. It yields the protein CASSLAGGPNEQFF. The J gene is TRBJ2-1, the V gene TRBV7-9, with a weak D call TRBD2 (6 bases). In germline, CDR1 is SEHNR, CDR2 FQNEAQ (reference sequence). The CDR3 has 14 residues. The ends were cut back, 0 bases at V and 7 bases at J, with 10 bases in the middle. Together with reference TRBV7-9 and TRBJ2-1, the CDR3 gives the full variable domain: DTGVSQNPRHKITKRGQNVTFRCDPISEHNRLYWYRQTLGQGPEFLTYFQNEAQLEKSRLLSDRFSAERPKGSFSTLEIQRTEQGDSAMYLCASSLAGGPNEQFFGPGTRLTVL.

The CDR3 loop reads CASRFQVNTEAFF. Here the CDR3 DNA reads TGCGCCAGCAGGTTCCAGGTGAACACTGAAGCTTTCTTT. The chain combines TRBV10-2 with TRBJ1-1; D is unclear. V was pared by 6 bases and J by 0 bases, with 8 bases between. The germline gives CDR1 WSHSY, CDR2 SAAADI. This CDR3 comprises 13 residues.

This clone has a handful of counts. V gene TRBV10-3 combines with J gene TRBJ1-1, with 8 nucleotides matching TRBD1. The CDR3 is 13 amino acids. The germline V gene has CDR1 ENHRY and CDR2 SYGVKD. V gave up 10 bases and J gave up 5 bases; unmatched junction bases: 9. The CDR3 reads CASGDRLHTEAFF. CDR3 nucleotide sequence: TGTGCCAGCGGGGACAGGTTGCATACTGAAGCTTTCTTT.

This clone was recorded a few times. One end of the junction is discordant with germline, which a read error may explain. V is TRBV7-9 and J is TRBJ1-5, with a possible D match to TRBD1 (5 bases). The CDR3 is 15 amino acids. Per the germline V gene, CDR1 is SEHNR and CDR2 is FQNEAQ (reference sequence). This chain's CDR3 is CASSQDGHSNQPQHF. As DNA, the CDR3 is TGCGCCAGCAGCCAGGACGGACATAGCAATCAGCCCCAGCATTTT.

The chain carries TRBV4-3 and TRBJ2-3; D is perhaps TRBD2 (5 bases). Trimming left V 0 bases short and J 5 bases short, with 6 bases between. The CDR3 contains 13 residues. The germline V gene encodes CDR1 LGHNA and CDR2 YSLEER. Here the CDR3 reads CASSQDRGDTQYF. The CDR3 nucleotides read TGCGCCAGCAGCCAAGATCGGGGAGATACGCAGTATTTT.

This clone was observed a few times. V is TRBV7-2 and J is TRBJ1-5; the match to TRBD1 covers 7 bases. There are 14 residues in the CDR3. Germline V lookup: CDR1 SGHTA, CDR2 FQGNSA. The J segment lost 2 bases and the V segment lost 5 bases, leaving 3 bases of the junction unmatched. CDR3 DNA: TGTGCCAGCAGCCAAGACAGGGGCAATCAGCCCCAGCATTTT. Translating it yields CASSQDRGNQPQHF. The complete variable domain, with remaining parts taken from reference TRBV7-2 and TRBJ1-5, reads GAGVSQSPSNKVTEKGKDVELRCDPISGHTALYWYRQSLGQGLEFLIYFQGNSAPDKSGLPSDRFSAERTGGSVSTLTIQRTQQEDSAVYLCASSQDRGNQPQHFGDGTRLSIL.

V gene TRBV2 combines with J gene TRBJ1-2; a possible D gene is TRBD1 (5 bases). Trimming removed 5 bases at V and 8 bases at J, with 21 bases between. Germline V gives CDR1 SNHLY, CDR2 FYNNEI. The CDR3 has 15 amino acids. CDR3 DNA: TGTGCCAGCAGTCGACCCAGCCAGGGATTAGGAGGCTACACCTTC. This translates into CASSRPSQGLGGYTF. Supplemented by reference TRBV2 and TRBJ1-2, the full variable domain reads EPEVTQTPSHQVTQMGQEVILRCVPISNHLYFYWYRQILGQKVEFLVSFYNNEISEKSEIFDDQFSVERPDGSNFTLKIRSTKLEDSAMYFCASSRPSQGLGGYTFGSGTRLTVV.

V gene TRBV28 combines with J gene TRBJ2-7, with 7 nucleotides matching TRBD1. From germline, CDR1 is MDHEN and CDR2 SYDVKM. This CDR3 comprises 15 residues. The V and J ends lost 4 bases and 2 bases, in that order; junction bases with no gene match: 8. CDR3 sequence reads: CASSSSRQGTYEQYF. CDR3 in DNA: TGTGCCAGCAGTTCGTCACGACAGGGCACCTACGAGCAGTACTTC.

This clone was observed a handful of times. The chain has TRBV5-8 and TRBJ1-4; tentatively, D is TRBD1 (6 bases). The CDR3 consists of 13 residues. Germline assignment: CDR1 SGHTS and CDR2 YDEGEE. The V and J ends lost 2 bases and 11 bases respectively, with 13 bases between them. This CDR3 is CASSFQGIGKLFF. DNA for the CDR3: TGTGCCAGCAGCTTTCAGGGGATCGGGAAACTGTTTTTT.

The gene calls are TRBV5-1 and TRBJ2-1; 10 positions agree with TRBD2. The trim removed 5 bases at V and 3 bases at J, leaving 5 bases unmatched. The CDR3 has 15 amino acids. Germline V gives CDR1 SGHRS, CDR2 YFSETQ. CDR3 sequence: CASSQPSGGYNEQFF. CDR3 nucleotides: TGCGCCAGCAGTCAACCTAGCGGGGGCTACAATGAGCAGTTCTTC.

J is TRBJ1-3 and V is TRBV6-6, with D hard to call. Per germline, CDR1 MNHNY and CDR2 SVGAGI (reference sequence). This CDR3 region has 11 residues. V lost 11 bases, J lost 3 bases, and 8 bases lay in between. The CDR3 here is CAGGDGNTIYF. CDR3 DNA sequence: TGTGCCGGCGGGGATGGAAACACCATATATTTT.

This chain joins TRBV20-1 and TRBJ2-5; maybe TRBD2 (6 bases). The CDR3 totals 10 residues. Germline CDR1 is DFQATT and CDR2 is SNEGSKA (reference sequence). The CDR3, as DNA: TGCAGCACCGGAGGGGAGACCCAGTACTTC. Amino acids: CSTGGETQYF.

The chain is built from TRBV5-1 and TRBJ1-2, with D uncertain. The germline V and J ends were trimmed by 0 bases and 8 bases, with 14 bases remaining between them. The CDR3 length is 14 residues. Germline loops: CDR1 SGHRS, CDR2 YFSETQ. The CDR3 sequence is CASSLVGVKMGYTF. The CDR3, as DNA: TGCGCCAGCAGCTTGGTCGGGGTCAAAATGGGCTACACCTTC.

This clone was seen only a few times. The rearrangement joins TRBV6-5 to TRBJ2-7; 12 bases align to TRBD2. From germline, CDR1 is MNHEY and CDR2 SVGAGI. The CDR3 is 16 residues long. V shed 0 bases and J 2 bases; nucleotides not matched to a gene: 2. The CDR3 nucleotides are TGTGCCAGCAGTTACTCCACTAGCGGGGGGACCTACGAGCAGTACTTC. Translated, it gives CASSYSTSGGTYEQYF.

This clone was detected only a few times. V and J are TRBV4-2 and TRBJ1-2; D is ambiguous. Per the germline V gene, CDR1 is LGHNA and CDR2 is YNFKEQ. The V gene lost 3 bases and the J gene lost 3 bases, with 5 bases spanning the gap. The CDR3 totals 12 residues. The CDR3 nucleotides read TGTGCCAGCAGCCATACGGACTATGGCTACACCTTC. Residues: CASSHTDYGYTF.

This clone was counted between two and nine times. The chain joins TRBV27 to TRBJ2-2; TRBD1 is a possible D gene (5 bases). The CDR3 consists of 16 residues. The germline gives CDR1 MNHEY, CDR2 SMNVEV (reference sequence). V lost 0 bases to trimming and J lost 1 base, with 9 bases between them. CDR3 sequence reads: CASSLSGDLNTGELFF. In DNA, the CDR3 is TGTGCCAGCAGTTTATCAGGGGATTTGAACACCGGGGAGCTGTTTTTT.

This chain connects TRBV2 to TRBJ1-5; D is possibly TRBD1 (5 bases). The CDR3 is made up of 14 amino acids. V was shortened by 4 bases and J by 9 bases, with 16 bases between the two germline ends. Germline CDR1 reads SNHLY; CDR2 reads FYNNEI. For the CDR3, the DNA is TGTGCCAGCAGTGGGGGGAGCGGGGACTCGCCCCAGCATTTT. This gives the protein CASSGGSGDSPQHF. Full variable domain (missing parts from reference TRBV2 and TRBJ1-5): EPEVTQTPSHQVTQMGQEVILRCVPISNHLYFYWYRQILGQKVEFLVSFYNNEISEKSEIFDDQFSVERPDGSNFTLKIRSTKLEDSAMYFCASSGGSGDSPQHFGDGTRLSIL.

The chain is built from TRBV29-1 and TRBJ1-2; D is unclear. The V end lost 2 bases, the J end lost 6 bases, and 13 bases lay between the germline ends. The germline V gene has CDR1 SQVTM and CDR2 ANQGSEA. The CDR3 length is 13 residues. The CDR3 spells CSVESRREDGYTF. DNA for the CDR3: TGCAGCGTTGAATCTCGGAGAGAGGATGGCTACACCTTC.

The sample holds a few counts of this clone. The CDR3 sequence: CSAHKNEQFF. Here the CDR3 DNA reads TGCAGTGCGCACAAAAATGAGCAGTTCTTC. V is TRBV20-1 and J is TRBJ2-1; no definite D call. V was shortened by 6 bases and J by 7 bases, with 7 bases between the two germline ends. CDR1 DFQATT and CDR2 SNEGSKA come from the germline V gene (reference sequence). CDR3 size: 10 residues.